These 2 T cell receptor beta chains were all obtained from the same sample, sequenced in a study of molecular identifiers for immune sequencing clone quantification. TCRdb fed the PCR reads into MiXCR, producing one record per CDR3 protein. The sample contains about 640,000 distinct CDR3 sequences, 20% of which appear only once. The sequenced sample was naive CD8+ T cells from blood, with Jurkat cell RNA spiked in. Described subset: FACS-sorted CD8+CD4-CCR7+CD45RA+ naive T cells. These receptors originate from a human donor in good health. Some libraries in this study had Jurkat cell RNA spiked in.

A word on this clonotype: One base away lies a much larger clone, so this may be a sequencing read error. The J gene is TRBJ2-3, the V gene TRBV20-1; 14 nucleotides line up with TRBD2. The length of the CDR3 is 20 residues. The germline V gene encodes CDR1 DFQATT and CDR2 SNEGSKA (reference sequence). V was clipped by 2 bases and J by 1 base; unmatched bases: 14. This CDR3 is CSARRGTSGSKSTGTDTQYF. The CDR3 DNA is TGCAGTGCTAGACGGGGGACTAGCGGGAGCAAGTCGACTGGCACAGATACGCAGTATTTT.

This clonotype was seen ten or more times. The chain couples TRBV4-1 to TRBJ2-1, with a possible D match to TRBD1 (6 bases). V was clipped by 0 bases and J by 3 bases, with 12 bases between them. This CDR3 region has 16 residues. Germline lookup yields CDR1 MGHRA and CDR2 YSYEKL. The CDR3 bases are TGCGCCAGCAGCCAAGATACAGGGACCCTCTACAATGAGCAGTTCTTC. Translated: CASSQDTGTLYNEQFF.